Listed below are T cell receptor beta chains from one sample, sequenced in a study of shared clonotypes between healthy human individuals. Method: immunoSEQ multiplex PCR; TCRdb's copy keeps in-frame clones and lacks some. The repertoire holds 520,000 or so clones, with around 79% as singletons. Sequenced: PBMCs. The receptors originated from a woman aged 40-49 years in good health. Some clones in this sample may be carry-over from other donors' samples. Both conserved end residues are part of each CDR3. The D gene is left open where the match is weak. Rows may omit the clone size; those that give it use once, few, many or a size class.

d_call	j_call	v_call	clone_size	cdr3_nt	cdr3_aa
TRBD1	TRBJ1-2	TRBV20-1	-	TGCAGTGCTAGACAGGACAGGGGCTACACCTTC	CSARQDRGYTF
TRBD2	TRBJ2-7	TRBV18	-	TGTGCCAGCTCACCGACCTTTAGGACTAGCGGCCTGTCCTACGAGCAGTACTTC	CASSPTFRTSGLSYEQYF
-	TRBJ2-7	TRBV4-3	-	TGCGCCAGCAGCCAAGAGATTGCGGAGGGCTACGAGCAGTACTTC	CASSQEIAEGYEQYF
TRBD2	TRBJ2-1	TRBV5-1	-	TGCGCCAGCAGGAGGCAGACTAGCGGGAGGGGTCTATCCTACAATGAGCAGTTCTTC	CASRRQTSGRGLSYNEQFF
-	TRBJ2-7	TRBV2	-	TGTGCCAGCAGGGGGGACCACAATCCCTACGAGCAGTACTTC	CASRGDHNPYEQYF
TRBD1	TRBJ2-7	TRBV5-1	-	TGCGCCAGCAGCTGGACAGGGGACGCCTACGAGCAGTACTTC	CASSWTGDAYEQYF
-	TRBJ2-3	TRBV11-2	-	TGTGCCAGCAGCTGGCGGACCGTGGGGCCGCAGTATTTT	CASSWRTVGPQYF
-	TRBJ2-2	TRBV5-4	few	TGTGCCAGCAGCTCACAGGCAGGGGAGCTGTTTTTT	CASSSQAGELFF
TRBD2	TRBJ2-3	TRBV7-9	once	TGTGCCAGCAGACCAGGACTAGCGGGACCCAGAACTAGCACAGATACGCAGTATTTT	CASRPGLAGPRTSTDTQYF
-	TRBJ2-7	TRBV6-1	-	TGTGCCAGCAGTATACCTAGGGGGTTCTCCTACGAGCAGTACTTC	CASSIPRGFSYEQYF
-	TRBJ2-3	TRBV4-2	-	TGTGCCAGCAGCCCCTCAATGACGAGTCAGGGCTATCCAGATACGCAGTATTTT	CASSPSMTSQGYPDTQYF
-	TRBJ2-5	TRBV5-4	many	TGTGCCAGCAGCCGCCCAGATACGGTACAAGAGACCCAGTACTTC	CASSRPDTVQETQYF
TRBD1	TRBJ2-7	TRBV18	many	TGTGCCAGCTCACCCCTCGGACAGGGGATCTACGAGCAGTACTTC	CASSPLGQGIYEQYF
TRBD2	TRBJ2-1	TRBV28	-	TGTGCCAGCAGTTCAGCGGGGGGCCCTCACAATGAGCAGTTCTTC	CASSSAGGPHNEQFF
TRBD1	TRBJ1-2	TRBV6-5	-	TGTGCCAGCAGTGGTACGACAGGGGTTGGCTACACCTTC	CASSGTTGVGYTF
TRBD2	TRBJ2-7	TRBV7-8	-	TGTGCCAGCAGCCAGACTAGCGGGAGTAACGGGCAGTACTTC	CASSQTSGSNGQYF
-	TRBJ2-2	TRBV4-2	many	TGTGCCAGCAGCCATGATCGGACGGGCGGAGGGGAGCTGTTTTTT	CASSHDRTGGGELFF
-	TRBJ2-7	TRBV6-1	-	TGTGCCAGCAGTACGGACTACTCCTACGAGCAGTACTTC	CASSTDYSYEQYF
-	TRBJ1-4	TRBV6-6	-	TGTGCCAGCAGTGAAACTAATGAAAAACTGTTTTTT	CASSETNEKLFF
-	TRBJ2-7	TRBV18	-	TGTGCCAGCTCAGTGACCGCTTCCTACGAGCAGTACTTC	CASSVTASYEQYF
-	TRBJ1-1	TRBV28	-	TGTGCCAGCAGCCTCTCCGGAGTGGACACTGAAGCTTTCTTT	CASSLSGVDTEAFF
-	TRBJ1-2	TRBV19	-	TGTGCCAGCTATACGGTCCGGACGAGGGGACGTGATGGCTACACCTTC	CASYTVRTRGRDGYTF
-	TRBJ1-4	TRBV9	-	TGTGCCAGCAGCGTTACCCCTGGCCGGGAACTGTTTTTT	CASSVTPGRELFF
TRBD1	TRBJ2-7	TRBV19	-	TGTGCCAGTAGCCCCCTGACGGCCCAGGGGGACGAGCAGTACTTC	CASSPLTAQGDEQYF
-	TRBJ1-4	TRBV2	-	TGTGCCAGCAAGGAGCGGGAGGAAAAACTGTTTTTT	CASKEREEKLFF
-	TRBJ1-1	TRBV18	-	TGTGCCAGCTCACCACAGGGAGGGAACACTGAAGCTTTCTTT	CASSPQGGNTEAFF
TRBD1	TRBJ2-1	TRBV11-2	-	TGTGCCAGCAGCCCGGGACAGGGCCGGGTGTCTCTGTTCTTC	CASSPGQGRVSLFF
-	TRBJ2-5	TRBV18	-	TGTGCCAGCTCACCGGAAGAGACCCAGTACTTC	CASSPEETQYF